The clone carrying this T cell receptor (beta chain) is deemed medium-sized. Its antigen remains unidentified. The sample comes from a study of liver allograft versus peripheral blood T cells. On the study more broadly: A comparison was made between T cell receptor repertoires in transplanted livers and those in recipients' peripheral blood.

This CDR3 is built from 14 residues. The V gene's germline CDR1 is KGHSH and CDR2 LQKENI. V shed 8 bases and J shed 4 bases, with 17 bases lying between them. General study results and limits: Inside liver allografts, T cell receptor repertoires reportedly diverged from the repertoires found in peripheral blood.

TCRdb fed the reads into MiXCR, producing one record per CDR3 protein. The table shows about 11,000 distinct CDR3 sequences, with approximately 22% occurring only once. J is TRBJ1-2 and V is TRBV18, with D tentatively TRBD1 (5 bases). The receptor comes from a human patient who had a liver transplant. Some T cells may originate from the graft donor. In DNA form, the CDR3 reads TGTGCCAGCGCGCTATCACAGGAGCTCTATGGCTACACCTTC. Translated: CASALSQELYGYTF. Full variable domain (outside the CDR3, taken from reference TRBV18 and TRBJ1-2): NAGVMQNPRHLVRRRGQEARLRCSPMKGHSHVYWYRQLPEEGLKFMVYLQKENIIDESGMPKERFSAEFPKEGPSILRIQQVVRGDSAAYFCASALSQELYGYTFGSGTRLTVV.